This TCR beta chain is from a study of OX40 agonist ivuxolimab in advanced cancers. Study context: Among those treated, three patients had partial responses, one with hepatocellular carcinoma and two with cutaneous melanoma.

Here immunoSEQ multiplex PCR was the method, and the copy in TCRdb shows in-frame clones only, minus some. The data show some 80,000 clones, with nearly 90% seen just once and more than 0.65% held by the top ten. The CDR3 has 13 amino acids. The ends were cut back, 10 bases at V and 1 base at J, with 10 bases in the middle. The germline V gene has CDR1 LNHDA and CDR2 SQIVND (reference sequence). Sampling times: baseline, cycle 4 day 1, cycle 7 day 1. The sample was CD4+ or CD8+ T cells sorted from blood, taken in a trial of the OX40 agonist ivuxolimab. The sequence was collected from an adult with an advanced solid tumor such as melanoma, head and neck, liver or kidney cancer. This chain joins TRBV19 and TRBJ2-2; the D gene is possibly TRBD2 (5 bases). CDR3 residues: CATKAGNTGELFF. DNA of the CDR3: TGTGCCACCAAGGCGGGGAACACCGGGGAGCTGTTTTTT. The entire variable domain, with the rest obtained from reference TRBV19 and TRBJ2-2, is as follows: DGGITQSPKYLFRKEGQNVTLSCEQNLNHDAMYWYRQDPGQGLRLIYYSQIVNDFQKGDIAEGYSVSREKKESFPLTVTSAQKNPTAFYLCATKAGNTGELFFGEGSRLTVL.